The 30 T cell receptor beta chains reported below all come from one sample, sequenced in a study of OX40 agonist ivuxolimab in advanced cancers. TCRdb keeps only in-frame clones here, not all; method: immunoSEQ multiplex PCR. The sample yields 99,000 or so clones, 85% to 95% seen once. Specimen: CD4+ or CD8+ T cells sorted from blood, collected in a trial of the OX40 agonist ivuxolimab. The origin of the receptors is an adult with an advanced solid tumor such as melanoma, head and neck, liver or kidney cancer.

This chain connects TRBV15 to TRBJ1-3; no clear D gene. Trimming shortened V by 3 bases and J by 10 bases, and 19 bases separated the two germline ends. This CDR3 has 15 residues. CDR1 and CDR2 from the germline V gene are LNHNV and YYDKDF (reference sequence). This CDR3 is CATSRTAGVGRTIYF. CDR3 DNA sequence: TGTGCCACCAGCAGGACCGCGGGTGTCGGCCGGACCATATATTTT.

The CDR3 sequence: CASSLIREGTQYF. For the CDR3, the DNA is TGTGCCAGCAGCTTAATTCGCGAAGGGACCCAGTACTTC. This chain joins TRBV7-9 and TRBJ2-5; D is unclear. The CDR3 sequence is 13 residues long. The germline gives CDR1 SEHNR, CDR2 FQNEAQ (reference sequence). The ends were cut back, 2 bases at V and 7 bases at J, with 11 bases in the middle. Variable domain in full (rest from reference TRBV7-9 and TRBJ2-5): DTGVSQNPRHKITKRGQNVTFRCDPISEHNRLYWYRQTLGQGPEFLTYFQNEAQLEKSRLLSDRFSAERPKGSFSTLEIQRTEQGDSAMYLCASSLIREGTQYFGPGTRLLVL.

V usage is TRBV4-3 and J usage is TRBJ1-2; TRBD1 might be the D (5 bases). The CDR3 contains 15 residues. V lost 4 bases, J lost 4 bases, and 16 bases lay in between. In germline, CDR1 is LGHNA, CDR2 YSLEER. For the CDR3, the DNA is TGCGCCAGCAGCCGACGGGACGGAGAAAGCTATGGCTACACCTTC. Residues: CASSRRDGESYGYTF.

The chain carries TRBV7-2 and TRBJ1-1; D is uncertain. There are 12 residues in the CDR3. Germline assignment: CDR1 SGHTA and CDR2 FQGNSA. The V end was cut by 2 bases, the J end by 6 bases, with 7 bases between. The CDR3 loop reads CASSLRVAEAFF. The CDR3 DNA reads TGTGCCAGCAGCTTAAGGGTGGCTGAAGCTTTCTTT. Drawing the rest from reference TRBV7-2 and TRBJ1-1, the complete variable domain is GAGVSQSPSNKVTEKGKDVELRCDPISGHTALYWYRQSLGQGLEFLIYFQGNSAPDKSGLPSDRFSAERTGGSVSTLTIQRTQQEDSAVYLCASSLRVAEAFFGQGTRLTVV.

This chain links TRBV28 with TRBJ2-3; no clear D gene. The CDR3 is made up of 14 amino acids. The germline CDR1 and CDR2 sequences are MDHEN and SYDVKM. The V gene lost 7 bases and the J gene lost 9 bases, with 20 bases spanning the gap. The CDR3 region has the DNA TGTGCCAGCATGTGGATTTCAACCCCCCAAACGCAGTATTTT. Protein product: CASMWISTPQTQYF.

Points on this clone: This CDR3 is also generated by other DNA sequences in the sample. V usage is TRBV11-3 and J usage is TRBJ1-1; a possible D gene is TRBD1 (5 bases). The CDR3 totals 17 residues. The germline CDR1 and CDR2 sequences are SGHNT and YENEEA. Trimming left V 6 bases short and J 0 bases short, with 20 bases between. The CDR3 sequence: CASSLNVPGRLNTEAFF. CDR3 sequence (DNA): TGTGCCAGCAGTTTAAATGTCCCGGGACGATTGAACACTGAAGCTTTCTTT.

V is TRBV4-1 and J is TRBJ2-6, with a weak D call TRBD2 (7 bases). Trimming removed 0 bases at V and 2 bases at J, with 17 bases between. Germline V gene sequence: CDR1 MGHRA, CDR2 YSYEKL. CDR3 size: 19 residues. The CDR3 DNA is TGCGCCAGCAGCCAAGATAAAGGGGGGGGCAAGGCTGGGGCCAACGTCCTGACTTTC. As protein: CASSQDKGGGKAGANVLTF.

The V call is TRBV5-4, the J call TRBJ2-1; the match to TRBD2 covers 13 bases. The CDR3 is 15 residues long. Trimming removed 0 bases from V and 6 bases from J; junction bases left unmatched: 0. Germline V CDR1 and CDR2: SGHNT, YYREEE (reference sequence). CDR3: CASSLGTSGSNEQFF. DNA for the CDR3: TGTGCCAGCAGCTTGGGGACTAGCGGGAGCAATGAGCAGTTCTTC.

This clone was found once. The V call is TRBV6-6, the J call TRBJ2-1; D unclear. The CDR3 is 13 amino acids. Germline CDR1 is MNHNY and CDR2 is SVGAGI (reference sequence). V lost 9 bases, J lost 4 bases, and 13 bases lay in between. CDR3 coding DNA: TGTGCCAGTTTGAACTACCAATACAATGAGCAGTTCTTC. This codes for CASLNYQYNEQFF.

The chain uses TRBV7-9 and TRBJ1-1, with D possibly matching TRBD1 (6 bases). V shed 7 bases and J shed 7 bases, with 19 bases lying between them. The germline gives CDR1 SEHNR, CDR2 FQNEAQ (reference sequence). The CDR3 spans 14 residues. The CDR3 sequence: CASKLSGGEIEAFF. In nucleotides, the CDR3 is TGTGCCAGCAAACTAAGCGGGGGCGAAATTGAAGCTTTCTTT.

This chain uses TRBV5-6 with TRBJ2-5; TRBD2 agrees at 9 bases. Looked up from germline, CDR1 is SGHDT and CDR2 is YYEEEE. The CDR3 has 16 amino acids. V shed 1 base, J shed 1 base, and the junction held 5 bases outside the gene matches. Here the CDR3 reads CASSLKLAGSQETQYF. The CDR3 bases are TGTGCCAGCAGCTTGAAGCTAGCGGGGTCCCAAGAGACCCAGTACTTC.

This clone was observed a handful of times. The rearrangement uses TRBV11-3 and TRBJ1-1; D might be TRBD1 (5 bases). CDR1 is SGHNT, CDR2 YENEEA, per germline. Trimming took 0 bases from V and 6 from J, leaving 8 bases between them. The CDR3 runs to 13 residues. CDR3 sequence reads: CASSLDRRAEAFF. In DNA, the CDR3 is TGTGCCAGCAGCTTAGATCGCAGGGCTGAAGCTTTCTTT. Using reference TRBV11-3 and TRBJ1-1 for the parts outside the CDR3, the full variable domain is EAGVVQSPRYKIIEKKQPVAFWCNPISGHNTLYWYLQNLGQGPELLIRYENEEAVDDSQLPKDRFSAERLKGVDSTLKIQPAELGDSAVYLCASSLDRRAEAFFGQGTRLTVV.

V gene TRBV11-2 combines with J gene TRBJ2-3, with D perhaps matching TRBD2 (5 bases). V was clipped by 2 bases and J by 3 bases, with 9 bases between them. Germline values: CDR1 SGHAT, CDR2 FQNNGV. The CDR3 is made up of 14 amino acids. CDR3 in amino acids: CASSLNSGTDTQYF. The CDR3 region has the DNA TGTGCCAGCAGCTTAAACAGCGGTACAGATACGCAGTATTTT.

CDR3 loop: CASSPNTGYGETQYF. The DNA of the CDR3 is TGCGCCAGCAGCCCCAATACAGGGTACGGGGAGACCCAGTACTTC. The rearrangement joins TRBV5-1 to TRBJ2-5; possibly TRBD1 for D (6 bases). V lost 4 bases, J lost 5 bases, and 18 bases lay in between. CDR1 and CDR2 from the germline V gene are SGHRS and YFSETQ. This CDR3 is 15 amino acids long.

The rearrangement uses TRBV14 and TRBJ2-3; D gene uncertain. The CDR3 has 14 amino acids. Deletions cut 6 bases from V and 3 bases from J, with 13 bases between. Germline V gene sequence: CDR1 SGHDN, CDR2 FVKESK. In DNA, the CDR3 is TGTGCCAGCAGGGGCAGATCCAGGACAGATACGCAGTATTTT. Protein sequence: CASRGRSRTDTQYF.

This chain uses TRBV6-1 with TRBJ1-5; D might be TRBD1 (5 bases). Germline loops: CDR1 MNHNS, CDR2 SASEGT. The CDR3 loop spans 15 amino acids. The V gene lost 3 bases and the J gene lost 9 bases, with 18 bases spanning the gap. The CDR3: CASSEGDRPIGPQHF. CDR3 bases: TGTGCCAGCAGTGAGGGGGACCGGCCGATTGGGCCCCAGCATTTT.

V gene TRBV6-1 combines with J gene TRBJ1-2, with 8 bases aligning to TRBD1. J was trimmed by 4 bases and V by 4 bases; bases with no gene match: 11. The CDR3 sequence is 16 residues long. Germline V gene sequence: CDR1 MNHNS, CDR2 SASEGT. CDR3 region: CASSASATGAAYGYTF. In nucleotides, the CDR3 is TGTGCCAGCAGTGCGTCCGCGACAGGGGCGGCCTATGGCTACACCTTC.

The CDR3 here is CASSLAGWTYNSPLHF. The CDR3 coding sequence is TGCGCCAGCAGCTTGGCCGGGTGGACCTATAATTCACCCCTCCACTTT. This chain links TRBV5-1 with TRBJ1-6; D remains ambiguous. V lost 0 bases and J lost 2, with 9 bases in between. The CDR3 spans 16 residues. The germline CDR1 and CDR2 sequences are SGHRS and YFSETQ.

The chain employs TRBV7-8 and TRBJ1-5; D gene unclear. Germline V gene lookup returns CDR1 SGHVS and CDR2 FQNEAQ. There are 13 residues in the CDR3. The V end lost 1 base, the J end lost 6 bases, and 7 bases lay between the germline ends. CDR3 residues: CASSLGVVQPQHF. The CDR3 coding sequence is TGTGCCAGCAGCTTAGGGGTCGTTCAGCCCCAGCATTTT.

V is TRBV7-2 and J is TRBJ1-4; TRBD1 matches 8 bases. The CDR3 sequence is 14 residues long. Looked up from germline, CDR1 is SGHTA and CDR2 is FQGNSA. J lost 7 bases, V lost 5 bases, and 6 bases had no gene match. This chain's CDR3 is CASSLTGGGEKLFF. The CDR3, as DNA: TGTGCCAGCAGCCTAACAGGGGGTGGTGAAAAACTGTTTTTT.

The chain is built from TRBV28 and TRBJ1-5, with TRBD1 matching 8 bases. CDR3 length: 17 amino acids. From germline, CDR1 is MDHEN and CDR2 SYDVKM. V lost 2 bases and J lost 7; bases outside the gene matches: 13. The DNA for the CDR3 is TGTGCCAGCAGTTTAGGCACCGACAGGGGATTTGCCCAGCCCCAGCATTTT. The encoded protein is CASSLGTDRGFAQPQHF.

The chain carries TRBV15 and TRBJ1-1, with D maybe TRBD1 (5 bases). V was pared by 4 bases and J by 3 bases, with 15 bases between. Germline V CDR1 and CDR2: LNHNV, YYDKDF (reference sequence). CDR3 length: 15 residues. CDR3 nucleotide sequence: TGTGCCACCAGCAAAACAGGAATTGGGGACACTGAAGCTTTCTTT. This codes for CATSKTGIGDTEAFF.

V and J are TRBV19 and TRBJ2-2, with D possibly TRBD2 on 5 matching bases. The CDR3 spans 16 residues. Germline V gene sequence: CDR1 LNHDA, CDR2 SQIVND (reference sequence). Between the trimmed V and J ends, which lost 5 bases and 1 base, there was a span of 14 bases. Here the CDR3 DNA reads TGTGCCAGTAGTCATTCTTGGACTGGGAACACCGGGGAGCTGTTTTTT. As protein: CASSHSWTGNTGELFF.

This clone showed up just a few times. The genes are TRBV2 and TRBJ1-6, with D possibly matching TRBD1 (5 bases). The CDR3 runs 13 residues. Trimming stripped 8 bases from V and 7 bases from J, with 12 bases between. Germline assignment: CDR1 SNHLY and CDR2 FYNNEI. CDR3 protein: CASGTEENSPLHF. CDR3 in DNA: TGTGCCAGCGGGACCGAAGAAAATTCACCCCTCCACTTT. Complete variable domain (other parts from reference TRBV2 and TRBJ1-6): EPEVTQTPSHQVTQMGQEVILRCVPISNHLYFYWYRQILGQKVEFLVSFYNNEISEKSEIFDDQFSVERPDGSNFTLKIRSTKLEDSAMYFCASGTEENSPLHFGNGTRLTVT.

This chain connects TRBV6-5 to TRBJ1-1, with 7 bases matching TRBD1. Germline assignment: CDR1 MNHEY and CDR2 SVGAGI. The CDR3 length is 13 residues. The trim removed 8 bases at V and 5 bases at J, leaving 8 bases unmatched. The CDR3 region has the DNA TGTGCCAGCGGGGACAGTGACGGGACTGAAGCTTTCTTT. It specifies CASGDSDGTEAFF.

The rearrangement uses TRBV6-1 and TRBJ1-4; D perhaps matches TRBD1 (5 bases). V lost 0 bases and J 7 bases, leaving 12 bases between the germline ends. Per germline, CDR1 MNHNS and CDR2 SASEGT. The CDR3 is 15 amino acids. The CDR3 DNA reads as TGTGCCAGCAGTGAAGCGCTTTCAGGGTCTGAAAAACTGTTTTTT. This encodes CASSEALSGSEKLFF.

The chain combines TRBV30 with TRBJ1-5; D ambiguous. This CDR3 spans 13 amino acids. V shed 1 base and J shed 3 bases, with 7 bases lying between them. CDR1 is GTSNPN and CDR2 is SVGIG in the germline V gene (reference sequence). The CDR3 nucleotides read TGTGCCTGGAGTGGACAACTCAATCAGCCCCAGCATTTT. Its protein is CAWSGQLNQPQHF.

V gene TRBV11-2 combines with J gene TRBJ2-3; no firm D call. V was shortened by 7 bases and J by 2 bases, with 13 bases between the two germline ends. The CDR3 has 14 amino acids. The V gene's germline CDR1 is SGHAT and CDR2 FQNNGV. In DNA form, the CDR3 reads TGTGCCAGCACCCCGACCCGGAACACAGATACGCAGTATTTT. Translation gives CASTPTRNTDTQYF.

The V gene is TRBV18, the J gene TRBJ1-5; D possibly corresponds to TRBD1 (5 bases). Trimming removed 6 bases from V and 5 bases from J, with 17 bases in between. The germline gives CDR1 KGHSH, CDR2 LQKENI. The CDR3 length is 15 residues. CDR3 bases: TGTGCCAGCTCCCCATCAGGGCTAAGGGATCAGCCCCAGCATTTT. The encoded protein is CASSPSGLRDQPQHF.

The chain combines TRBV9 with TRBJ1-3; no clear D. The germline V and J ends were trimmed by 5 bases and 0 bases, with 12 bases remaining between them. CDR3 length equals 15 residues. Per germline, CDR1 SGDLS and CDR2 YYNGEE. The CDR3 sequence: CASSPGGSSGNTIYF. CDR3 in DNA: TGTGCCAGCAGTCCCGGAGGAAGCTCTGGAAACACCATATATTTT.